These 22 T cell receptor beta chains originate from one sample sequenced in a study of cytomegalovirus exposure and HLA in healthy donors. Primers: 60 Vbeta forward and 13 Jbeta reverse. Assay: immunoSEQ multiplex PCR; the TCRdb copy retains only in-frame clones and omits some. In total, the table holds 35,000 to 50,000 clones. The sequenced sample was PBMCs. The receptor source for this set is a male donor in good health and CMV-seronegative.

This sequence joins TRBV4-1 and TRBJ2-5, with no clear D. Germline V CDR1 and CDR2: MGHRA, YSYEKL. Deletions cut 1 base from V and 2 bases from J, with 8 bases between. The CDR3 spans 14 residues. In DNA form, the CDR3 reads TGCGCCAGCAGCCAAGCTGAGATACAAGAGACCCAGTACTTC. It specifies CASSQAEIQETQYF.

This chain connects TRBV11-1 to TRBJ2-3; the D gene is possibly TRBD2 (6 bases). Germline CDR1 reads SGHAT; CDR2 reads FQDESV (reference sequence). The V end was cut by 5 bases, the J end by 5 bases, with 11 bases between. The length of the CDR3 is 13 residues. The CDR3 reads CASSGETRDTQYF. The CDR3 DNA reads TGTGCCAGCAGCGGAGAGACTAGAGATACGCAGTATTTT.

This chain uses TRBV7-9 with TRBJ2-5; 13 bases line up with TRBD2. The CDR3 has 15 amino acids. After removal of 5 bases from V and 2 bases from J, the junction contained 2 bases not matched to a gene. Germline V gene lookup returns CDR1 SEHNR and CDR2 FQNEAQ (reference sequence). CDR3 amino acids: CASSRGLAGQETQYF. The CDR3, as DNA: TGTGCCAGCAGCCGGGGACTAGCGGGACAAGAGACCCAGTACTTC.

V gene TRBV19 combines with J gene TRBJ2-2, with TRBD2 matching over 14 bases. Germline CDR1 is LNHDA and CDR2 is SQIVND (reference sequence). The CDR3 sequence is 17 residues long. With 10 bases clipped from V and 5 bases from J, the junction kept 12 bases outside the gene matches. Here the CDR3 DNA reads TGTGCCACCACCCGGACTAGCGGGAGGAGGGCAACCGGGGAGCTGTTTTTT. Protein: CATTRTSGRRATGELFF.

V usage is TRBV7-6 and J usage is TRBJ1-6, with TRBD1 matching over 7 bases. Germline CDR1 SGHVS, CDR2 FNYEAQ. The CDR3 extends over 14 amino acids. J was trimmed by 10 bases and V by 2 bases; bases with no gene match: 5. This chain's CDR3 is CASSLRQGFSPLHF. The CDR3 region has the DNA TGTGCCAGCAGCTTAAGACAGGGATTCTCACCCCTCCACTTT.

This rearrangement joins TRBV19 to TRBJ1-5; TRBD1 might be the D (5 bases). Germline CDR1 is LNHDA and CDR2 is SQIVND (reference sequence). This CDR3 is built from 15 residues. V lost 5 bases to trimming and J lost 4 bases, with 15 bases between them. The CDR3 region is CASSPAKGRNQPQHF. As DNA, the CDR3 is TGTGCCAGTAGTCCCGCTAAGGGGAGGAATCAGCCCCAGCATTTT.

The chain employs TRBV27 and TRBJ1-2; TRBD1 matches at 7 bases. CDR3 size: 13 residues. CDR1 MNHEY and CDR2 SMNVEV come from the germline V gene (reference sequence). V dropped 4 bases and J dropped 6; count of bases not matched to a gene: 5. In nucleotides, the CDR3 is TGTGCCAGCAGTTACACGACAGGGAATGGCTACACCTTC. It codes for CASSYTTGNGYTF.

The V gene is TRBV6-1, the J gene TRBJ2-6; D possibly corresponds to TRBD1 (5 bases). Trimming pared 5 bases from V and 2 bases from J, leaving 10 bases between. The CDR3 has 15 amino acids. In germline, CDR1 is MNHNS, CDR2 SASEGT. This CDR3 reads CASSKQATGANVLTF. CDR3 DNA: TGTGCCAGCAGTAAACAGGCAACTGGGGCCAACGTCCTGACTTTC.

The chain recombines TRBV19 with TRBJ2-1; TRBD2 matches 7 bases. The ends lost 3 bases at V and 2 bases at J; junction bases unmatched: 4. This CDR3 is 15 amino acids long. Germline V CDR1 and CDR2: LNHDA, SQIVND (reference sequence). CDR3 region: CASSIFAGAYNEQFF. CDR3 coding DNA: TGTGCCAGTAGTATCTTTGCGGGAGCCTACAATGAGCAGTTCTTC.

Worth noting for this clone: The junction departs from the called germline gene at one end, perhaps through a read error. The identical CDR3 is also encoded by other nucleotide sequences in the sample. The chain joins TRBV5-1 to TRBJ1-1; a weak D match, TRBD1 (5 bases). The CDR3 runs 15 residues. CDR1 and CDR2 from the germline V gene are SGHRS and YFSETQ. CDR3 amino acids: CASSSSRVRNTEAFF. The CDR3 nucleotides read TGCGCCAGCAGCTCCAGCAGGGTACGGAACACTGAGGCTTTCTTT. The variable domain in full, completed from reference TRBV5-1 and TRBJ1-1, reads KAGVTQTPRYLIKTRGQQVTLSCSPISGHRSVSWYQQTPGQGLQFLFEYFSETQRNKGNFPGRFSGRQFSNSRSEMNVSTLELGDSALYLCASSSSRVRNTEAFFGQGTRLTVV.

This clone shows up as medium-sized by frequency. The chain combines TRBV6-4 with TRBJ2-3; a weak D match, TRBD2 (6 bases). The germline V and J ends were trimmed by 2 bases and 0 bases, with 6 bases remaining between them. This CDR3 comprises 14 residues. Germline assignment: CDR1 MRHNA and CDR2 SNTAGT. The CDR3 nucleotides are TGTGCCAGCAGTGACGGGGGGAGCACAGATACGCAGTATTTT. Protein: CASSDGGSTDTQYF.

The genes are TRBV5-6 and TRBJ2-3; TRBD2 might be the D (5 bases). Germline CDR1 is SGHDT and CDR2 is YYEEEE. Deletions cut 5 bases from V and 0 bases from J, with 13 bases between. The CDR3 is 15 amino acids. In DNA form, the CDR3 reads TGTGCCAGCAGTTACACTAGAGTTAGCACAGATACGCAGTATTTT. Amino acids: CASSYTRVSTDTQYF.

The chain links TRBV9 to TRBJ2-3, with 8 bases that match TRBD2. V was clipped by 4 bases and J by 6 bases; unmatched bases: 13. The germline gives CDR1 SGDLS, CDR2 YYNGEE. The CDR3 length is 16 residues. DNA for the CDR3: TGTGCCAGCAGCCCCGGGAGGGCCCGCACTTCGGATACGCAGTATTTT. It is translated as CASSPGRARTSDTQYF.

The chain combines TRBV7-9 with TRBJ2-7, with D tentatively TRBD2 (5 bases). Germline V gives CDR1 SEHNR, CDR2 FQNEAQ (reference sequence). The CDR3 extends over 14 amino acids. V was trimmed by 4 bases and J by 2 bases, leaving 12 bases between them. CDR3: CASSYAGVTYEQYF. The CDR3 DNA sequence: TGTGCCAGCAGCTACGCGGGCGTCACCTACGAGCAGTACTTC.

The chain combines TRBV7-2 with TRBJ2-3, with 10 nucleotides matching TRBD2. With 4 bases clipped from V and 3 bases from J, the junction kept 4 bases outside the gene matches. Germline V gene data show CDR1 as SGHTA and CDR2 as FQGNSA. The CDR3 has 15 amino acids. CDR3 sequence: CASSSGGLATDTQYF. The DNA of the CDR3 is TGTGCCAGCAGCTCGGGGGGACTAGCGACAGATACGCAGTATTTT.

A word on this clone: Sequence at one end of the junction differs from germline and may be a read error. The chain combines TRBV18 with TRBJ2-7; no firm D call. The CDR3 is 14 residues long. Germline V gene lookup returns CDR1 KGHSH and CDR2 LQKENI. The DNA for the CDR3 is TGTGCCAGCTCACCACGGTCCGGTGCCTACGAGCATTACTTC. This sequence encodes CASSPRSGAYEHYF.

The V gene is TRBV14, the J gene TRBJ2-7, with D perhaps matching TRBD2 (6 bases). Germline-derived CDR1 and CDR2 are SGHDN and FVKESK. The CDR3 extends over 17 amino acids. Trimming removed 2 bases at V and 6 bases at J, with 23 bases between. DNA for the CDR3: TGTGCCAGCAGCCAACTTAACGCGGGGCCCCTCGACTGCGAGCAGTACTTC. This encodes CASSQLNAGPLDCEQYF.

This chain links TRBV11-2 with TRBJ2-7; D might be TRBD2 (5 bases). V was clipped by 7 bases and J by 5 bases, with 18 bases between them. The CDR3 consists of 14 residues. CDR1 is SGHAT and CDR2 is FQNNGV in the germline V gene. The CDR3 nucleotides read TGTGCCAGCACCACCGTCCGGGGAAGGGACGAGCAGTACTTC. Protein: CASTTVRGRDEQYF. The full variable domain, in which reference TRBV11-2 and TRBJ2-7 provide the parts outside the CDR3, is EAGVAQSPRYKIIEKRQSVAFWCNPISGHATLYWYQQILGQGPKLLIQFQNNGVVDDSQLPKDRFSAERLKGVDSTLKIQPAKLEDSAVYLCASTTVRGRDEQYFGPGTRLTVT.

The chain combines TRBV21-1 with TRBJ1-2; the listed D gene, TRBD1, was not tested against the DNA. TRBV21-1 is a pseudogene segment. The CDR3 totals 13 residues. CDR3 sequence reads: CASSKRGFYGYTF. The DNA of the CDR3 is TGTGCCAGCAGCAAAAGGGGATTCTATGGCTACACCTTC.

The J gene is TRBJ1-4, the V gene TRBV7-9; possibly TRBD1 for D (5 bases). The V gene lost 6 bases and the J gene lost 8 bases, with 13 bases spanning the gap. Germline V gene data show CDR1 as SEHNR and CDR2 as FQNEAQ (reference sequence). This CDR3 has 13 residues. The CDR3 is CASRGQGKEKLFF. CDR3 DNA sequence: TGTGCCAGCAGGGGGCAGGGAAAGGAAAAACTGTTTTTT. Variable domain in full (rest from reference TRBV7-9 and TRBJ1-4): DTGVSQNPRHKITKRGQNVTFRCDPISEHNRLYWYRQTLGQGPEFLTYFQNEAQLEKSRLLSDRFSAERPKGSFSTLEIQRTEQGDSAMYLCASRGQGKEKLFFGSGTQLSVL.

The chain is built from TRBV29-1 and TRBJ2-1, with 7 bases aligning to TRBD1. The V gene end was trimmed by 7 bases and the J gene end by 9 bases; junction bases not matched to a gene: 12. The CDR3 runs 13 residues. Looked up from germline, CDR1 is SQVTM and CDR2 is ANQGSEA. The CDR3 coding sequence is TGCAGCGCTACCACGGACAGGAGATTTGAGCAGTTCTTC. This codes for CSATTDRRFEQFF.

The chain employs TRBV4-1 and TRBJ2-1, with D possibly matching TRBD2 (6 bases). Trimming pared 0 bases from V and 1 base from J, leaving 13 bases between. Germline-derived CDR1 and CDR2 are MGHRA and YSYEKL. This CDR3 has 17 amino acids. CDR3 in DNA: TGCGCCAGCAGCCAAGAGTGGGAGGCCGGGTCCTACAATGAGCAGTTCTTC. Translating it yields CASSQEWEAGSYNEQFF.